The T cell receptor beta chain described here comes from a study of Ad26.COV2.S vaccination and SARS-CoV-2 variants. Treatment given: some 19 received Ad26.COV2.S at low or high dose, single or two shots; roughly five received placebo; per-sample allocation not given. Samples analyzed were those drawn on day 63 after the first vaccine or placebo injection. CDR3 size: 12 residues. Trimming removed 7 bases from V and 1 base from J, with 7 bases in between. CDR1 SGHAT and CDR2 FQNNGV come from the germline V gene. This clone was detected only once. Repertoires were generated with immunoSEQ multiplex PCR, while TCRdb's copy carries only in-frame clones and drops some. The sample has 300,000 to 350,000 clones; around four fifths are singletons.

This TCR was sampled from a person aged 18 to 59 who received the Ad26.COV2.S COVID-19 vaccine or a placebo. The specimen was peripheral blood, collected in a trial of Ad26.COV2.S vaccine versus placebo. This chain joins TRBV11-2 and TRBJ1-2, with no clear D. CDR3 sequence (DNA): TGTGCCAGCAACCGCCTTAACTATGGCTACACCTTC. The encoded protein is CASNRLNYGYTF.